A selection of T cell receptor beta chains follows, all from one sample in a study of CD8 T cells in ankylosing spondylitis. Via MiXCR, TCRdb re-called the 5' RACE reads, giving one row per CDR3 protein. There are around 130,000 distinct CDR3 sequences in the sample; 15% to 20% occur only once, and around a third lies in the top ten. Sequenced sample: blood, either unsorted or a sorted T cell fraction (not recorded which). These receptors were collected from a male donor with ankylosing spondylitis. Both conserved end residues are part of each CDR3. D genes are given only for firm matches. Rows may omit the clone size; those that give it use once, few, many or a size class.

>-|TRBV4-1|TRBJ2-2|few
TGCGCCAGCAGCCACGGGGACCATCTGACCGGGGAGCTGTTTTTT
CASSHGDHLTGELFF
>TRBD2|TRBV27|TRBJ2-2|few
TGTGCCAGCAGTTTGTCGGGGGGAGGCGGGGAGCTGTTTTTT
CASSLSGGGGELFF
>-|TRBV6-5|TRBJ2-1|-
TGTGCCAGCAGAAAAGGGGGTGAGCAGTTCTTC
CASRKGGEQFF
>-|TRBV28|TRBJ2-7|many
TGTGCCAGCAGTTTACGGGTCTACGAGCAGTACTTC
CASSLRVYEQYF
>-|TRBV29-1|TRBJ2-7|few
TGCAGCGTCCTACAGGGCTACGAGCAGTACTTC
CSVLQGYEQYF
>-|TRBV4-2|TRBJ2-2|few
TGTGCCAGCAGCCAAGATCGGGGCGGGGTGAACACCGGGGAGCTGTTTTTT
CASSQDRGGVNTGELFF
>-|TRBV2|TRBJ2-2|few
TGTGCCAGCAGTGAGCACCCGGTACCCGGGGAGCTGTTTTTT
CASSEHPVPGELFF
>TRBD1|TRBV20-1|TRBJ1-2|-
TGCAGTGCTAGAGATCCGACAGGGGGAAATGGCTACACCTTC
CSARDPTGGNGYTF
>-|TRBV6-1|TRBJ2-3|few
TGTGCCAGCAGTCCCGGGGCCTTCAGCACAGATACGCAGTATTTT
CASSPGAFSTDTQYF
>TRBD1|TRBV7-9|TRBJ2-2|few
TGTGCCAGCAGCTTAGAACGGACAGGCCTCACCGGGGAGCTGTTTTTT
CASSLERTGLTGELFF
>TRBD1|TRBV10-3|TRBJ2-1|-
TGTGCCATCAGACAACAGGGGACAAGCTACAATGAGCAGTTCTTC
CAIRQQGTSYNEQFF
>TRBD1|TRBV20-1|TRBJ1-2|-
TGCAGTGCTTATGACAGGGGGCTCAACTATGGCTACACCTTC
CSAYDRGLNYGYTF
>TRBD1|TRBV7-2|TRBJ2-3|many
TGTGCCAGCAGCTCCGAGGGACAGGGCGGAGATACGCAGTATTTT
CASSSEGQGGDTQYF
>-|TRBV7-9|TRBJ1-5|-
TGTGCCAGCAGCCCGGGACCGGGACAGCCCCAGCATTTT
CASSPGPGQPQHF
>TRBD1|TRBV7-9|TRBJ2-7|-
TGTGCCAGCAGCTTAGGGGGGACAGGGGTAACCTACGAGCAGTACTTC
CASSLGGTGVTYEQYF
>-|TRBV2|TRBJ2-7|few
TGTGCCAGCAGCGACCAGGACAGCTCCTACGAGCAGTACTTC
CASSDQDSSYEQYF
>-|TRBV7-9|TRBJ2-2|many
TGTGCCAGCAACCCGGCCCAGCCAAATACCGGGGAGCTGTTTTTT
CASNPAQPNTGELFF
>-|TRBV11-1|TRBJ1-5|few
TGTGCCAGCAGCTTTCCTGGGGGCAATCAGCCCCAGCATTTT
CASSFPGGNQPQHF
>TRBD2|TRBV5-1|TRBJ2-3|-
TGCGCCAGCAGCTCGACCTATACTAGCGGGAGGGCCCTCGGCACAGATACGCAGTATTTT
CASSSTYTSGRALGTDTQYF
>TRBD1|TRBV5-1|TRBJ2-7|few
TGCGCCAGCAGCCCCGGACAGGTCCATGGAGTGTATTACGAGCAGTACTTC
CASSPGQVHGVYYEQYF
>-|TRBV3-1|TRBJ1-2|few
TGTGCCAGCAGCCAAGAGGCCACCCGGCGAAATGGCTACACCTTC
CASSQEATRRNGYTF
>-|TRBV12-3/TRBV12-4|TRBJ2-7|many
TGTGCCAGCAGTTCAGGGCCCGCCTACGAGCAGTACTTC
CASSSGPAYEQYF
>TRBD2|TRBV3-1|TRBJ2-7|once
TGTGCCTTCAGTTCAACTGGAGCCGGGGCTAGCGGATACCCCTACGAGCAGTACTTC
CAFSSTGAGASGYPYEQYF
>-|TRBV4-1|TRBJ2-3|few
TGCGCCAGCAGCCAGTTCCCCCAAGCCAGTGATACAGATACGCAGTATTTT
CASSQFPQASDTDTQYF
>TRBD1|TRBV9|TRBJ2-5|-
TGTGCCAGCAGCAGGGGGCGAGTGTACCAAGAGACCCAGTACTTC
CASSRGRVYQETQYF
>TRBD2|TRBV27|TRBJ2-7|-
TGTGCCAGCAAACTAGCGGGAGACTCCTACGAGCAGTACTTC
CASKLAGDSYEQYF
>-|TRBV30|TRBJ2-1|-
TGTGCCTGGAGGGCCCCCTCTCGCACGTACTACAATGAGCAGTTCTTC
CAWRAPSRTYYNEQFF
>TRBD2|TRBV9|TRBJ2-3|few
TGTGCCAGCAGCCCCGAGGGGACTAGCGGTAGCACAGATACGCAGTATTTT
CASSPEGTSGSTDTQYF
>TRBD2|TRBV3-1|TRBJ2-7|-
TGTGCCAGCAGCCCGGGACTAGCGGGAGGGCTTGCCTACGAGCAGTACTTC
CASSPGLAGGLAYEQYF
>TRBD2|TRBV6-5|TRBJ2-7|few
TGTGCCAGCAGTTACTCGACGGGGGGGGACTACGAGCAGTACTTC
CASSYSTGGDYEQYF
>-|TRBV10-3|TRBJ2-7|medium-sized
TGTGCCATCAGTGAGAATCGTGGGGCTTACGAGCAGTACTTC
CAISENRGAYEQYF
>-|TRBV20-1|TRBJ2-1|few
TGCAGTGCCAACCTCATGTCAGGGCCTTTCTTCTCCTACAATGAGCAGTTCTTC
CSANLMSGPFFSYNEQFF
>-|TRBV28|TRBJ2-7|few
TGTGCCAGCAGTTTGGGCGGGGTCCCCTCCTACGAGCAGTACTTC
CASSLGGVPSYEQYF